This is a list of T cell receptor beta chains from one sample in a study of cytomegalovirus exposure and HLA in healthy donors. Clones were read by immunoSEQ multiplex PCR, and TCRdb kept only the in-frame ones, dropping some. The sample consists of about 140,000 clones, approximately 91% of them appearing once. The specimen was PBMCs. The receptors here all came from a woman between 40 and 50 years old in good health and CMV-seronegative. Each CDR3 is given with its conserved first and last residue. Fields, in order: V gene, clone size, CDR3 protein. The size entry is marked missing in some rows and otherwise reads once, few, many or a size class.

>TRBV7-9|few
CASSLGGGAEAFF
>TRBV19|.
CASQETRDRGRAFF
>TRBV14|.
CASSPGQGDEQYF
>TRBV6-6|.
CASSYVRKNTGELFF
>TRBV7-6|.
CASSLYGGRADEQYF
>TRBV28|.
CASSPQGPSSDIQYF
>TRBV28|.
CASSSGQGGEAFF
>TRBV7-6|.
CASSLVANTGELFF
>TRBV10-3|.
CAISESGSGPYNEQFF
>TRBV15|.
CATSPRGTGSPGPPYNEQFF
>TRBV7-9|once
CASSLTSGSTDTQYF
>TRBV5-1|.
CASSQRTGQTEAFF
>TRBV20-1|.
CSGESNYGYTF
>TRBV28|.
CASSLSPGQGNTEAFF
>TRBV20-1|.
CSVPSSYEQYF
>TRBV4-3|few
CASSQDKRSDRGNEKLFF
>TRBV6-5|.
CASSPSSFQPQHF
>TRBV5-6|.
CASRFFGNEQFF
>TRBV15|.
CATSFDRATGELFF
>TRBV7-9|once
CASSLTSGETQYF
>TRBV5-1|.
CASSLASPYEQYF
>TRBV4-1|.
CASSQDSAGRGYEKLFF
>TRBV5-1|.
CASNRDVEGNEQFF
>TRBV6-6|.
CASSFREQAFF
>TRBV27|.
CASSLSQLGGETEAFF
>TRBV2|.
CASKRDLNTGELFF
>TRBV11-2|once
CASSSGINTGELFF
>TRBV11-3|.
CASSLLAGLTGELFF
>TRBV10-3|.
CAITPGQGFDEQFF
>TRBV10-3|.
CAIKLADVTDTQYF
>TRBV2|.
CAGNRGLANIQYF
>TRBV19|.
CASSIRSGGVFTDTQYF
>TRBV2|.
CASSTTSGSTDTQYF